Presented here are 24 T cell receptor beta chains from one specimen sequenced in a study of blood T cells in healthy people across ages. For the second PCR, which ran for 7 to 11 cycles, a sample-barcoded 5' primer and a J-beta primer mix were used. TCRdb reprocessed the 5' RACE reads with MiXCR, giving one entry per CDR3 protein. Found here are hundreds of thousands of distinct CDR3 sequences, roughly 46% of them singletons; the top ten hold 15% to 20%. The sample taken for sequencing was blood. The receptor source for this set is a man older than 75 in good health.

The chain carries TRBV4-3 and TRBJ2-3; TRBD1 aligns across 8 bases. Trimming removed 0 bases from V and 2 bases from J; junction bases left unmatched: 7. The germline V gene encodes CDR1 LGHNA and CDR2 YSLEER. This CDR3 region has 17 residues. The CDR3 nucleotides read TGCGCCAGCAGCCAAGAACGACAGGGGTTTTTCACAGATACGCAGTATTTT. Its protein product is CASSQERQGFFTDTQYF.

The chain is built from TRBV7-2 and TRBJ2-7; D might be TRBD1 or TRBD2, each matching 5 bases. The CDR3 is made up of 15 amino acids. CDR1 SGHTA and CDR2 FQGNSA come from the germline V gene. Trimming pared 5 bases from V and 0 bases from J, leaving 14 bases between. Here the CDR3 DNA reads TGTGCCAGCAGCGCAGCCGGGACGGTCTCCTACGAGCAGTACTTC. Translation: CASSAAGTVSYEQYF.

The rearrangement joins TRBV20-1 to TRBJ1-5; TRBD1 might be the D (6 bases). Deletions cut 0 bases from V and 7 bases from J, with 16 bases between. Germline CDR1 reads DFQATT; CDR2 reads SNEGSKA (reference sequence). This CDR3 region has 15 residues. CDR3 nucleotide sequence: TGCAGTGCTAGAGATCGGGGTTGGGGGGCCCAGCCCCAGCATTTT. Protein sequence: CSARDRGWGAQPQHF.

The gene calls are TRBV9 and TRBJ2-1; 8 nucleotides align to TRBD2. Germline V gene data show CDR1 as SGDLS and CDR2 as YYNGEE. This CDR3 spans 15 amino acids. V gave up 4 bases and J gave up 6 bases; unmatched junction bases: 9. The CDR3 protein is CASSSSGGSVNEQFF. CDR3 DNA sequence: TGTGCCAGCAGCTCCAGCGGGGGAAGTGTCAATGAGCAGTTCTTC.

A few counts support this clonotype. This CDR3 is CASSLEASGRAQYF. CDR3 DNA sequence: TGCGCCAGCAGCTTGGAAGCTAGCGGGAGGGCCCAGTACTTC. J is TRBJ2-5 and V is TRBV5-1; TRBD2 agrees at 12 bases. Germline-derived CDR1 and CDR2 are SGHRS and YFSETQ. CDR3 length: 14 residues. Unmatched junction bases numbered 3, after V lost 0 bases and J lost 9 bases.

This clonotype was detected a few times. CDR3 residues: CASSSSFGLAGGPSNEQFF. The CDR3 DNA sequence: TGCGCCAGCAGCTCCTCCTTCGGACTAGCGGGAGGGCCAAGCAATGAGCAGTTCTTC. The chain recombines TRBV5-1 with TRBJ2-1, with TRBD2 identical over 15 bases. The CDR3 has 19 residues. The V gene end was trimmed by 3 bases and the J gene end by 6 bases; junction bases not matched to a gene: 13. The germline gives CDR1 SGHRS, CDR2 YFSETQ.

This clonotype was seen at least ten times. The chain links TRBV7-3 to TRBJ2-1; 11 bases are shared with TRBD2. Trimming cost V 3 bases and J 7 bases; bases outside gene matches: 8. Germline V gene sequence: CDR1 SGHTA, CDR2 FQGTGA. The CDR3 spans 16 residues. Here the CDR3 DNA reads TGTGCCAGCAGCTTTACACTAGCGGGAGTCGCAAATGAGCAGTTCTTC. Encoded protein: CASSFTLAGVANEQFF.

CDR3 loop: CSARDLREVSYEQYF. The CDR3 DNA sequence: TGCAGTGCTAGAGATCTGCGGGAGGTCTCCTACGAGCAGTACTTC. V gene TRBV20-1 combines with J gene TRBJ2-7, with 8 bases lining up with TRBD2. The CDR3 totals 15 residues. V gave up 0 bases and J gave up 0 bases; unmatched junction bases: 4. CDR1 is DFQATT, CDR2 SNEGSKA, per germline (reference sequence).

This clonotype was seen a few times. V and J are TRBV20-1 and TRBJ1-2; D unclear. The CDR3 is 12 amino acids. CDR1 and CDR2 from the germline V gene are DFQATT and SNEGSKA (reference sequence). Trimming took off 7 bases at V and 8 bases at J, with 17 bases between the two ends. For the CDR3, the DNA is TGCAGTGTTTCTGACCGACTCGGAGGCTACACCTTC. Amino acid sequence: CSVSDRLGGYTF.

J is TRBJ2-5 and V is TRBV28; weak D call: TRBD2 (6 bases). V shed 6 bases and J shed 5 bases, with 19 bases lying between them. Per germline, CDR1 MDHEN and CDR2 SYDVKM. The CDR3 spans 15 residues. DNA of the CDR3: TGTGCCAGCAGCCTACTTGTCGGAGGGTTGGAGACCCAGTACTTC. Encoded protein: CASSLLVGGLETQYF.

V usage is TRBV12-3 or TRBV12-4 and J usage is TRBJ2-1, with 10 bases aligning to TRBD2. Unmatched junction bases numbered 4, after V lost 3 bases and J lost 5 bases. CDR3 length: 15 residues. CDR3 in DNA: TGTGCCAGCAGTTTCGAGACTAGCGGGCACAATGAGCAGTTCTTC. It specifies CASSFETSGHNEQFF.

This clonotype was detected a few times. One base away lies a much larger clone, so this may be a sequencing read error. The chain combines TRBV27 with TRBJ1-1; D call uncertain. Germline assignment: CDR1 MNHEY and CDR2 SMNVEV (reference sequence). The V gene lost 0 bases and the J gene lost 11 bases, with 13 bases spanning the gap. CDR3 length equals 13 residues. The CDR3 loop reads CASSLSVREAAFF. Written as DNA, the CDR3 is TGTGCCAGCAGTTTATCTGTGAGGGAAGCGGCTTTCTTT.

This clonotype was seen ten or more times. This may be a read error, as it is one base from a much larger clone. The chain recombines TRBV20-1 with TRBJ2-1; 7 bases are a match to TRBD1. The J call may be incorrect, as the DNA end agrees better with TRBJ2-7. CDR1 DFQATT and CDR2 SNEGSKA come from the germline V gene (reference sequence). The CDR3 spans 14 residues. The CDR3 is CSAWGQIFYNEQYF. The DNA of the CDR3 is TGCAGTGCTTGGGGACAGATCTTCTACAATGAGCAGTACTTC.

This clonotype was seen a handful of times. This chain links TRBV29-1 with TRBJ2-1, with 9 bases matching TRBD1. The V gene's germline CDR1 is SQVTM and CDR2 ANQGSEA. This CDR3 region has 14 residues. V was pared by 3 bases and J by 8 bases, with 8 bases of the junction left unmatched. This CDR3 reads CSVERQGGFDEQFF. Here the CDR3 DNA reads TGCAGCGTTGAGAGACAGGGGGGCTTTGATGAGCAGTTCTTC.

The chain uses TRBV2 and TRBJ1-4; D remains unclear. CDR3 length: 14 residues. Germline V gene sequence: CDR1 SNHLY, CDR2 FYNNEI. Trimming pared 7 bases from V and 8 bases from J, leaving 17 bases between. CDR3 DNA: TGTGCCAGCACCTCCGGGCCCCGAGGGGAAAAACTGTTTTTT. Protein product: CASTSGPRGEKLFF.

The rearrangement links TRBV5-1 to TRBJ2-3, with a possible D match to TRBD2 (6 bases). The V gene's germline CDR1 is SGHRS and CDR2 YFSETQ. The CDR3 runs to 16 residues. V was trimmed by 4 bases and J by 2 bases, leaving 17 bases between them. The CDR3 loop reads CASSDGRSGPTDTQYF. The CDR3 nucleotides read TGCGCCAGCAGCGATGGGAGGAGCGGACCCACAGATACGCAGTATTTT.

This chain links TRBV7-3 with TRBJ2-4; D uncertain. This CDR3 is 15 amino acids long. Trimming took off 5 bases at V and 6 bases at J, with 17 bases between the two ends. Germline V CDR1 and CDR2: SGHTA, FQGTGA. The CDR3 region is CASSPDSGIPNIQYF. In nucleotides, the CDR3 is TGTGCCAGCAGCCCCGATAGTGGGATTCCAAACATTCAGTACTTC.

This clonotype was seen a handful of times. The DNA for the CDR3 is TGTGCCAGCAGTTTCTCGTTTAGCGGGAGCGAGACCCAGTACTTC. It yields the protein CASSFSFSGSETQYF. The chain uses TRBV28 and TRBJ2-5; 9 positions agree with TRBD2. The germline V gene encodes CDR1 MDHEN and CDR2 SYDVKM. Trimming took 3 bases from V and 5 from J; bases not matched to a gene: 7. The CDR3 has 15 amino acids.

J is TRBJ2-1 and V is TRBV10-3; D is perhaps TRBD1 or TRBD2 (5 bases each). The V end was cut by 0 bases, the J end by 10 bases, with 16 bases between. The CDR3 runs 15 residues. Germline V gene sequence: CDR1 ENHRY, CDR2 SYGVKD. The CDR3 here is CAISESGTATYEQFF. CDR3 DNA: TGTGCCATCAGTGAGTCCGGGACCGCGACCTACGAGCAGTTCTTC.

CDR3: CASRRDRDNSPLHF. The CDR3 DNA follows: TGTGCCAGCAGGAGGGACCGTGATAATTCACCCCTCCACTTT. This sequence joins TRBV12-3 or TRBV12-4 and TRBJ1-6; possibly TRBD1 for D (5 bases). Trimming shortened V by 6 bases and J by 5 bases, and 11 bases separated the two germline ends. The CDR3 is 14 residues long.

This clonotype was detected ten times or more. The J gene is TRBJ2-3, the V gene TRBV4-2, with unresolved D. This CDR3 has 15 amino acids. Germline CDR1 and CDR2: LGHNA and YNFKEQ. V dropped 0 bases and J dropped 1 base, with 8 bases sitting between them. CDR3 in amino acids: CASSQELEGTDTQYF. The CDR3, as DNA: TGTGCCAGCAGCCAAGAGTTGGAAGGCACAGATACGCAGTATTTT.

The chain employs TRBV7-2 and TRBJ1-1, with a possible D match to TRBD1 (5 bases). Germline CDR1 is SGHTA and CDR2 is FQGNSA. V lost 2 bases to trimming and J lost 9 bases, with 13 bases between them. The CDR3 is 13 amino acids. The CDR3 nucleotides are TGTGCCAGCAGCTTAACGACAGCGACCCAAGCTTTCTTT. Translation gives CASSLTTATQAFF.

CDR3 protein: CSAGDSPNVLTF. The CDR3 nucleotides read TGCAGCGCCGGGGACAGCCCCAACGTCCTGACTTTC. V usage is TRBV29-1 and J usage is TRBJ2-6; the match to TRBD1 covers 7 bases. The CDR3 spans 12 residues. V trimming: 7 bases; J trimming: 8 bases; junction bases outside the gene matches: 5. Per the germline V gene, CDR1 is SQVTM and CDR2 is ANQGSEA.

This clonotype occurred once. A read error may produce the germline difference seen at one junction end. The chain combines TRBV2 with TRBJ2-5, with D possibly TRBD1 on 6 matching bases. The J call is in doubt because the DNA end fits TRBJ2-7 better. Germline CDR1 is SNHLY and CDR2 is FYNNEI. There are 14 residues in the CDR3. The CDR3 region has the DNA TGTACCAGCAGTGAAAGGAACAGGGACGGCGAGCAGTACTTC. Amino acids: CTSSERNRDGEQYF.